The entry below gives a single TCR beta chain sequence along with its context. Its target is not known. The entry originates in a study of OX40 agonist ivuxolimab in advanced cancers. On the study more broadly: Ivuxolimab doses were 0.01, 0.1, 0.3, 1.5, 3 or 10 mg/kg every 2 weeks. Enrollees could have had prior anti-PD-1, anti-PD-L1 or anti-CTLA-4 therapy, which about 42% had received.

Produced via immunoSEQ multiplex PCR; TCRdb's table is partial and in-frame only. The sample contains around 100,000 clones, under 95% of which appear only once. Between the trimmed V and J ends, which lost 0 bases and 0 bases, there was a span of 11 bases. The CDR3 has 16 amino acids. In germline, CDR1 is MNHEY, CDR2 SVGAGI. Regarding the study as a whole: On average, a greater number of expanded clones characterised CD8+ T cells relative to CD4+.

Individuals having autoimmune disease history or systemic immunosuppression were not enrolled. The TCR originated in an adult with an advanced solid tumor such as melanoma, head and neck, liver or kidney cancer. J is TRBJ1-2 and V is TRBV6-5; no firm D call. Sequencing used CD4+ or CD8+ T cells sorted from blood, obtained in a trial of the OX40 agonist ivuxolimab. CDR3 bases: TGTGCCAGCAGTTACTCTGACATCGGAGCTAACTATGGCTACACCTTC. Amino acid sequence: CASSYSDIGANYGYTF.